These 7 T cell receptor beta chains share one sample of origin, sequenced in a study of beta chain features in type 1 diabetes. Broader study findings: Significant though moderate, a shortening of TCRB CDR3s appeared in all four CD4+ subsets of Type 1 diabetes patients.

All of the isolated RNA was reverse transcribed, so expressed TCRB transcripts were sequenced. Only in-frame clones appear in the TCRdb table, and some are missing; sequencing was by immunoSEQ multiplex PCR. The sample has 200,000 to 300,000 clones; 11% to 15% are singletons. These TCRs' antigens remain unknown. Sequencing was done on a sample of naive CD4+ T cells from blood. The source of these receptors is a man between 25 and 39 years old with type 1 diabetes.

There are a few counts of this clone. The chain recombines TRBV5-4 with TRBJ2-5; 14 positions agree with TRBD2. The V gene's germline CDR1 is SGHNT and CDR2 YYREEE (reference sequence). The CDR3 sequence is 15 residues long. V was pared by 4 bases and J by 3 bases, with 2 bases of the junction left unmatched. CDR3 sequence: CASSRGLAGEETQYF. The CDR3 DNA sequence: TGTGCCAGCAGCCGGGGACTAGCGGGGGAAGAGACCCAGTACTTC.

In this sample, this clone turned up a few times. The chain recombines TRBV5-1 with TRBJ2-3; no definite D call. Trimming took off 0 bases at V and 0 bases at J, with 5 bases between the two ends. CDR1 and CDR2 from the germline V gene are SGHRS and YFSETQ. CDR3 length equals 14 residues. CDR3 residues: CASSLASSTDTQYF. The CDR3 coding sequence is TGCGCCAGCAGCTTGGCCAGTAGCACAGATACGCAGTATTTT.

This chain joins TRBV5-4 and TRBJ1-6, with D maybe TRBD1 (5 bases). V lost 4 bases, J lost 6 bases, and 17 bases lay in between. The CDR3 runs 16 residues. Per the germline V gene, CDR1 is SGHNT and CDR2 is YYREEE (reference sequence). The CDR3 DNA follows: TGTGCCAGCAGCCCATTGGCAGGGCTGGGTAATTCACCCCTCCACTTT. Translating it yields CASSPLAGLGNSPLHF.

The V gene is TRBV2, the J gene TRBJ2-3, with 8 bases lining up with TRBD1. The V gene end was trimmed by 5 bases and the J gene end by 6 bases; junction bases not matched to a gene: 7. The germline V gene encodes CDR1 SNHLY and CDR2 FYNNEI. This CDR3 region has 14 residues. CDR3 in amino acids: CASSPDRGTDTQYF. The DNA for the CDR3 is TGTGCCAGCAGTCCCGACAGGGGAACCGATACGCAGTATTTT.

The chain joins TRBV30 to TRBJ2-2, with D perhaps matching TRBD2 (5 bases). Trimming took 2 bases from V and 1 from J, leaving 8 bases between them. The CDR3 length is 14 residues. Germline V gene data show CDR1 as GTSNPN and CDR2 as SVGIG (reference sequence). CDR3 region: CAWSLAGNTGELFF. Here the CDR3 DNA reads TGTGCCTGGAGTCTGGCGGGGAACACCGGGGAGCTGTTTTTT.

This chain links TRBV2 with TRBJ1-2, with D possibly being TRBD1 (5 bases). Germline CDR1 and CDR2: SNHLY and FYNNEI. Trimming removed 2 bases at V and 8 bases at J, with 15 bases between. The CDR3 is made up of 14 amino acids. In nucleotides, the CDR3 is TGTGCCAGCAGTGAATCGGGGGGGAAGGGCGGCTACACCTTC. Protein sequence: CASSESGGKGGYTF.

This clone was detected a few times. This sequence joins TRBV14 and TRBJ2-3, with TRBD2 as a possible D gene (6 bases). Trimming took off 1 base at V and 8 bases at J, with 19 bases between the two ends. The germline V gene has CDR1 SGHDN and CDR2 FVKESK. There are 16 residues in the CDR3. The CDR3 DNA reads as TGTGCCAGCAGCCAAGGGCTGCCCCGATGGCGGGGTACGCAGTATTTT. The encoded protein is CASSQGLPRWRGTQYF.